Detailed here is one T cell receptor (beta chain). Its antigen is not identified. Via 5' RACE with UMI labels, TRB cDNA libraries were prepared. TCRdb reprocessed the 5' RACE reads and keeps a single row for each CDR3 protein, giving no DNA. The data include some 140,000 distinct CDR3 sequences; the top ten clones carry roughly 0.41%. The source of the sample is a study of CXCR3-negative and CXCR3-positive naive CD8 T cells. Overall study results and limits: Similar TRBV-TRBJ usage was seen in naive cells (both CXCR3-negative and CXCR3-positive), but memory cells differed. Partly lower CXCR3 expression followed cryopreservation, and most assays relied on fresh PBMCs. Greater hydrophobicity was found in TRB CDR3s of CXCR3-positive naive cells than of CXCR3-negative naive cells.

CD45RO-CCR7+CD27+CD95- defined naive CD8+ T cells. The source of this sequence is a human donor in good health. Some clones in this sample may be carry-over from other donors' samples. Sequencing was carried out using naive CXCR3+ CD8+ T cells from blood. Indicated subset: CD45RO-CCR7+CD27+CD95- naive CD8+ T cells expressing CXCR3 (TNR3+).

CDR3 loop: CASSLIPSGIGETQYF. The chain employs TRBV28 and TRBJ2-5; TCRdb's D gene call, TRBD2, goes unchecked for lack of DNA. Germline loops: CDR1 MDHEN, CDR2 SYDVKM. This CDR3 contains 16 residues.